A single sample is the source of the 4 T cell receptor beta chains below, sequenced in a study of blood T cell repertoires in COVID-19 (dated by TCRdb to the early 2020s). Library prep was done by the immunoSEQ multiplex PCR assay. The table was pulled from immuneACCESS by TCRdb, which kept in-frame rearrangements only. Such tables lose some clones; where checked, under half of the loss comes from unresolved V genes, and the rest has no known cause. Counted in this sample were around 180,000 clones; about 84% of them appeared once. The leading ten clones occupy about 20% of the sample. Material for sequencing was peripheral blood. The receptors originated from a person aged 70 to 85 with COVID-19, enrolled during active disease.

The chain is built from TRBV12-3 or TRBV12-4 and TRBJ2-1; 7 positions match TRBD1. Trimming cost V 7 bases and J 9 bases; bases outside gene matches: 6. The CDR3 has 12 residues. The CDR3 spells CASISTGAEQFF. CDR3 nucleotides: TGTGCCAGCATCTCCACAGGGGCTGAGCAGTTCTTC.

This chain links TRBV9 with TRBJ2-7, with D perhaps TRBD1 (6 bases). This CDR3 spans 15 amino acids. Per germline, CDR1 SGDLS and CDR2 YYNGEE. Trimming removed 0 bases at V and 4 bases at J, with 14 bases between. DNA of the CDR3: TGTGCCAGCAGCGTAGACGGGACACGTCCATACGAGCAGTACTTC. This encodes CASSVDGTRPYEQYF.

CDR3 DNA: TGTGCCAGCAGTGGTCGGGGTATGGTTGGGACCCAGTACTTC. Translated, it gives CASSGRGMVGTQYF. The chain links TRBV2 to TRBJ2-5, with D tentatively TRBD2 (5 bases). Trimming stripped 4 bases from V and 7 bases from J, with 16 bases between. There are 14 residues in the CDR3. From germline, CDR1 is SNHLY and CDR2 FYNNEI.

The CDR3 DNA is TGTGCCACCAGCAAAGGGACAGGCCGTAATTCACCCCTCCACTTT. Translation gives CATSKGTGRNSPLHF. V gene TRBV15 combines with J gene TRBJ1-6; 8 positions match TRBD1. The ends lost 4 bases at V and 6 bases at J; junction bases unmatched: 5. This CDR3 contains 15 residues. Germline V gene lookup returns CDR1 LNHNV and CDR2 YYDKDF (reference sequence).